Only a few counts were recorded for the clone carrying this TCR beta chain. The data originate from a study of beta chain features in type 1 diabetes. By way of CD45RO/CCR7/CD25/CD127/CD95/CD27, the CD4+ regulatory, stem cell-like memory, central memory and naive cells were sorted. What was sequenced were expressed TCRB transcripts, since all of the isolated RNA had been reverse transcribed. Samples of naive, central memory and regulatory T cells yielded a mean of around 3.8 million reads. Some clones are missing from TCRdb's copy, which holds only in-frame ones; the method was immunoSEQ multiplex PCR. The sample has about 270,000 clones, around 14% seen once. Germline CDR1 is KGHSH and CDR2 is LQKENI. CDR3 size: 16 residues. V was cut by 2 bases and J by 7 bases, with 20 bases left in between.

Sequenced material: naive CD4+ T cells from blood. The sequence was collected from a woman between 40 and 50 years old in good health. The chain employs TRBV18 and TRBJ1-2; D gene unclear. In DNA, the CDR3 is TGTGCCAGCTCACCAAGTTGGGAGGCAGGACCAATTGGCTACACCTTC. Its translation: CASSPSWEAGPIGYTF.